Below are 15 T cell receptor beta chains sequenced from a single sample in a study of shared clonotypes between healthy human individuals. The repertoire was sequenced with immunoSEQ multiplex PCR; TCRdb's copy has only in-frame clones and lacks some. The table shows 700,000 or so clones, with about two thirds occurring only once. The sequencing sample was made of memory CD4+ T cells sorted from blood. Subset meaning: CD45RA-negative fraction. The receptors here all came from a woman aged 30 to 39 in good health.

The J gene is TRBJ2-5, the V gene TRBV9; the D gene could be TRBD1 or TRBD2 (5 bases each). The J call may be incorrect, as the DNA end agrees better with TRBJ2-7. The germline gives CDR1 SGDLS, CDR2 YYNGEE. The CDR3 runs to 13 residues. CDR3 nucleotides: TGTGCCAGCAGCGTCCAGGGAGTCGGCGAGCAGTACTTC. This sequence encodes CASSVQGVGEQYF.

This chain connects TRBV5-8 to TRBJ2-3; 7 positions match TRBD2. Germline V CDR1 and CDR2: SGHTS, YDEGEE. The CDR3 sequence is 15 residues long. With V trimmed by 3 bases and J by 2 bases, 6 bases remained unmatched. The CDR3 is CASSSRLAHTDTQYF. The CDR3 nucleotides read TGTGCCAGCAGCTCTCGACTAGCCCACACAGATACGCAGTATTTT.

The CDR3 nucleotides read TGCAGCGTCAAAGTTAACGCGGGGACTGAAGCTTTCTTT. This sequence encodes CSVKVNAGTEAFF. This sequence joins TRBV29-1 and TRBJ1-1; no firm D call. Germline lookup yields CDR1 SQVTM and CDR2 ANQGSEA. Trimming took 6 bases from V and 5 from J, leaving 16 bases between them. The CDR3 loop spans 13 amino acids.

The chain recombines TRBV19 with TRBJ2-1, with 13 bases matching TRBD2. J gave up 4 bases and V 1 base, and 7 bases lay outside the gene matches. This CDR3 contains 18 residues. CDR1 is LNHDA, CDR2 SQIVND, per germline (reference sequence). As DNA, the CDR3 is TGTGCCAGTAGTATAGGGGCGGGGACTAGCGGGAAGTACAATGAGCAGTTCTTC. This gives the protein CASSIGAGTSGKYNEQFF.

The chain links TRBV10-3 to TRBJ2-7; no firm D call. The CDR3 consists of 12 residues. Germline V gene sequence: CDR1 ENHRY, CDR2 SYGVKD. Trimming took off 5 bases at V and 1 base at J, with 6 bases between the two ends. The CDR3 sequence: CAISNSSYEQYF. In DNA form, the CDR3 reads TGTGCCATCAGTAATTCTTCCTACGAGCAGTACTTC.

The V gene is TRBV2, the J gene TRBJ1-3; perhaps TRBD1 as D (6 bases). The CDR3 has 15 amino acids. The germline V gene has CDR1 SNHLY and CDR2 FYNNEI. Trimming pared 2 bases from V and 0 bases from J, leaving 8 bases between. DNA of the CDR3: TGTGCCAGCAGTGAACAGGGGCGCTCTGGAAACACCATATATTTT. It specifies CASSEQGRSGNTIYF. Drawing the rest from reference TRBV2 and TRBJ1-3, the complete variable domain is EPEVTQTPSHQVTQMGQEVILRCVPISNHLYFYWYRQILGQKVEFLVSFYNNEISEKSEIFDDQFSVERPDGSNFTLKIRSTKLEDSAMYFCASSEQGRSGNTIYFGEGSWLTVV.

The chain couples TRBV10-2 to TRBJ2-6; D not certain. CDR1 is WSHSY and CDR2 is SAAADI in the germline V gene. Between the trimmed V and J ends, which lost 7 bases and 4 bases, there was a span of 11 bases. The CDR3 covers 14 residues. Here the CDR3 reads CASKAQSGANVLTF. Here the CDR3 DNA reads TGCGCCAGCAAGGCTCAGTCCGGGGCCAACGTCCTGACTTTC.

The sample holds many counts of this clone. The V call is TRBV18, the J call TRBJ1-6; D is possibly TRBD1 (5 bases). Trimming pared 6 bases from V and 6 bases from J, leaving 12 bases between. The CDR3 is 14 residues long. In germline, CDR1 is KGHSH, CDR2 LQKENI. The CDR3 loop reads CASSRGARNSPLHF. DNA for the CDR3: TGTGCCAGCTCCCGAGGGGCGCGTAATTCACCCCTCCACTTT.

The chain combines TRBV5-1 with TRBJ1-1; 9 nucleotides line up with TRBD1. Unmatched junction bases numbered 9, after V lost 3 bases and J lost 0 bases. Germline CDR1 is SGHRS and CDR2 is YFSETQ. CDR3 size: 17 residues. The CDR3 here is CASSSGQGITMNTEAFF. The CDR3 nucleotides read TGCGCCAGCAGCTCGGGACAGGGTATTACGATGAACACTGAAGCTTTCTTT.

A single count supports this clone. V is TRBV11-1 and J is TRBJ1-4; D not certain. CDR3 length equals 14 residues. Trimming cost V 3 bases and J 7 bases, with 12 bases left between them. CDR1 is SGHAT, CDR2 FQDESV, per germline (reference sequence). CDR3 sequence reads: CASSFSSAGEKLFF. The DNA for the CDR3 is TGTGCCAGCAGCTTCAGTAGTGCGGGTGAAAAACTGTTTTTT.

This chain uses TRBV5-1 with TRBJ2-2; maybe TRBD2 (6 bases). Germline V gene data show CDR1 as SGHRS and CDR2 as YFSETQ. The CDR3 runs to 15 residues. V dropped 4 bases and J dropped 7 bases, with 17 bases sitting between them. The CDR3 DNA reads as TGCGCCAGCAGCGAGGACACCGGGGGATACGGGGAGCTGTTTTTT. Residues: CASSEDTGGYGELFF.

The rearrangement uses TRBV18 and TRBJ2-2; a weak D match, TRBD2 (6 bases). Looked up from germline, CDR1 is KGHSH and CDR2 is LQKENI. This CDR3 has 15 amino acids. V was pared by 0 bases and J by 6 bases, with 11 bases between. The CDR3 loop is CASSPPRRVAGELFF. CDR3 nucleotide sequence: TGTGCCAGCTCACCACCGAGGAGGGTAGCCGGGGAGCTGTTTTTT.

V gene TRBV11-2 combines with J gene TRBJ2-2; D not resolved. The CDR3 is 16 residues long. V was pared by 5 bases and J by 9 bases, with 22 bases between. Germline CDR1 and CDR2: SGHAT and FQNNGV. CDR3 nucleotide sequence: TGTGCCAGCAGCCCTCCGACGGGTAGTGTTCTCTGGGAGCTGTTTTTT. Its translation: CASSPPTGSVLWELFF.

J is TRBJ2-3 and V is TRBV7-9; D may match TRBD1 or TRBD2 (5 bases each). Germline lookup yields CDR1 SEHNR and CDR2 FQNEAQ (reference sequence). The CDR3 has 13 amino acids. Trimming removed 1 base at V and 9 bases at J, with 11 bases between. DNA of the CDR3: TGTGCCAGCAGCTTAGTTGAGGGGAGAACGCAGTATTTT. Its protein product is CASSLVEGRTQYF.

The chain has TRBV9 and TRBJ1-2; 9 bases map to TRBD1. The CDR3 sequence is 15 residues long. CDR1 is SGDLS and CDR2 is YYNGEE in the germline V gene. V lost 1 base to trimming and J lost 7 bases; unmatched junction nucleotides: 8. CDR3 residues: CASSVRGLTGGGYTF. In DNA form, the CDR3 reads TGTGCCAGCAGCGTACGAGGGTTGACAGGGGGTGGCTACACCTTC.